The 29 T cell receptor beta chains below come from one sample, sequenced in a study of T cells expressing NK-cell markers. TCRdb processed the 5' RACE reads again and assigns one entry to each CDR3 protein, with no DNA. This sample's clone table lists about 260,000 distinct CDR3 sequences. What was sequenced was blood T cells: a sorted CD56 or NKG2C T cell subset, CD4+ or CD8+ T cells, or bulk PBMC T cells (not recorded which). Receptors were obtained from a woman aged 18 to 75 in good health.

The chain recombines TRBV20-1 with TRBJ1-4. Germline-derived CDR1 and CDR2 are DFQATT and SNEGSKA (reference sequence). This CDR3 comprises 15 residues. CDR3: CSARDLRGRGEKLFF.

V is TRBV5-6 and J is TRBJ2-7; there is no DNA to check the TCRdb D call of TRBD2. CDR3 length: 16 amino acids. From germline, CDR1 is SGHDT and CDR2 YYEEEE. CDR3: CASSLKLGRAFEEQYF.

This rearrangement joins TRBV18 to TRBJ1-2; TCRdb calls TRBD1, which cannot be checked without DNA. The CDR3 length is 14 residues. Germline V lookup: CDR1 KGHSH, CDR2 LQKENI. CDR3: CASSPGTLSYGYTF.

The chain links TRBV12-3 or TRBV12-4 to TRBJ2-2; as DNA is missing, the TRBD1 call by TCRdb cannot be tested. This CDR3 region has 16 residues. This CDR3 reads CASQTWRDRNTGELFF.

This chain connects TRBV6-5 to TRBJ1-2; absent DNA, TCRdb's TRBD1 call cannot be checked. The germline CDR1 and CDR2 sequences are MNHEY and SVGAGI. This CDR3 region has 14 residues. CDR3 region: CASSYRQQAYGYTF.

V usage is TRBV9 and J usage is TRBJ2-2; the TCRdb call, TRBD2, lacks DNA for checking. The germline CDR1 and CDR2 sequences are SGDLS and YYNGEE. This CDR3 spans 15 amino acids. CDR3 protein: CASSKRTGNTGELFF.

The chain has TRBV12-3 or TRBV12-4 and TRBJ1-2. CDR3 length equals 11 residues. The CDR3 sequence is CASSFGSRYTF.

The V call is TRBV5-1, the J call TRBJ2-3. Per the germline V gene, CDR1 is SGHRS and CDR2 is YFSETQ. CDR3 size: 13 residues. This CDR3 is CASSLDRADTQYF. The full variable domain, completed using reference TRBV5-1 and TRBJ2-3, is KAGVTQTPRYLIKTRGQQVTLSCSPISGHRSVSWYQQTPGQGLQFLFEYFSETQRNKGNFPGRFSGRQFSNSRSEMNVSTLELGDSALYLCASSLDRADTQYFGPGTRLTVL.

This chain links TRBV20-1 with TRBJ1-2; TCRdb outputs TRBD1, but without DNA this stays unchecked. Germline V lookup: CDR1 DFQATT, CDR2 SNEGSKA (reference sequence). This CDR3 is built from 14 residues. The CDR3 sequence is CSATGKGINDGYTF.

This chain connects TRBV10-3 to TRBJ2-2. The CDR3 covers 12 residues. CDR1 and CDR2 from the germline V gene are ENHRY and SYGVKD. The CDR3 loop is CAISEGTGELFF.

V and J are TRBV5-1 and TRBJ2-1. Germline values: CDR1 SGHRS, CDR2 YFSETQ. The length of the CDR3 is 17 residues. CDR3 residues: CASSLEETTSSYNEQFF.

This chain links TRBV18 with TRBJ2-5; no DNA is available, so the TRBD2 call from TCRdb remains unchecked. Germline V gene sequence: CDR1 KGHSH, CDR2 LQKENI. There are 15 residues in the CDR3. The CDR3 loop is CASSHITGVGETQYF.

The chain is built from TRBV12-3 or TRBV12-4 and TRBJ1-5. The CDR3 runs to 15 residues. CDR3 residues: CASSTTTASNQPQHF.

CDR3 amino acids: CASSDSIGTSGYNEQFF. The rearrangement joins TRBV6-4 to TRBJ2-1; TCRdb gives TRBD2 as the D gene, but with no DNA this cannot be confirmed. The CDR3 totals 17 residues. Germline-derived CDR1 and CDR2 are MRHNA and SNTAGT.

The chain recombines TRBV7-2 with TRBJ2-7; TCRdb selects TRBD1, and the lack of DNA leaves this call unchecked. The CDR3 extends over 13 amino acids. Germline assignment: CDR1 SGHTA and CDR2 FQGNSA. The chain's CDR3 is CASRLGHIYEQYF.

V and J are TRBV7-2 and TRBJ2-5; TCRdb's D call, TRBD2, is unchecked because there is no DNA. Germline V CDR1 and CDR2: SGHTA, FQGNSA. This CDR3 spans 13 amino acids. The chain's CDR3 is CASSRRTEETQYF.

The genes are TRBV7-9 and TRBJ1-5; the D gene TCRdb calls, TRBD1, cannot be checked with no DNA. Looked up from germline, CDR1 is SEHNR and CDR2 is FQNEAQ (reference sequence). This CDR3 is 17 amino acids long. The CDR3 region is CASSKLGRGHGDQPQHF.

The J gene is TRBJ2-5, the V gene TRBV7-2. The germline V gene encodes CDR1 SGHTA and CDR2 FQGNSA. This CDR3 region has 11 residues. The CDR3 is CASSLMAGQYF.

This chain uses TRBV12-3 or TRBV12-4 with TRBJ1-1; the D call of TRBD1 rests on TCRdb alone, since no DNA is present to check it. The CDR3 sequence is 15 residues long. CDR3 amino acids: CASSSRTGLITEAFF.

The chain couples TRBV10-3 to TRBJ1-6; the TCRdb call, TRBD1, lacks DNA for checking. The CDR3 contains 15 residues. Germline V gene data show CDR1 as ENHRY and CDR2 as SYGVKD. CDR3 region: CAISSTGTPSGALHF.

The chain carries TRBV20-1 and TRBJ1-2; lacking DNA, the TRBD1 call made by TCRdb goes unchecked. Germline CDR1 reads DFQATT; CDR2 reads SNEGSKA (reference sequence). This CDR3 contains 14 residues. The CDR3 sequence is CSAPIPTGNYGYTF.

The V call is TRBV7-2, the J call TRBJ2-5; TCRdb proposes TRBD2, but this gene call is untestable without DNA. The CDR3 runs to 16 residues. Germline CDR1 reads SGHTA; CDR2 reads FQGNSA. CDR3 sequence reads: CASSLRLAPTQETQYF.

This chain uses TRBV19 with TRBJ2-1; TCRdb reports TRBD2, a call that lacks DNA to check it against. This CDR3 has 16 amino acids. Germline V CDR1 and CDR2: LNHDA, SQIVND (reference sequence). This chain's CDR3 is CASSTRTRRTYNEQFF.

The V call is TRBV7-2, the J call TRBJ1-5. From germline, CDR1 is SGHTA and CDR2 FQGNSA. CDR3 size: 16 residues. The CDR3 spells CASSLVGILSNQPQHF.

The chain joins TRBV20-1 to TRBJ2-7; lacking DNA, the TRBD1 call made by TCRdb goes unchecked. This CDR3 is built from 13 residues. The V gene's germline CDR1 is DFQATT and CDR2 SNEGSKA (reference sequence). CDR3: CSATTSTVYEQYF.

J is TRBJ2-1 and V is TRBV11-2. Germline V gene data show CDR1 as SGHAT and CDR2 as FQNNGV. The CDR3 spans 15 residues. The CDR3 reads CASSLDKADYNEQFF. The variable domain in full, with the rest retrieved from reference TRBV11-2 and TRBJ2-1, is EAGVAQSPRYKIIEKRQSVAFWCNPISGHATLYWYQQILGQGPKLLIQFQNNGVVDDSQLPKDRFSAERLKGVDSTLKIQPAKLEDSAVYLCASSLDKADYNEQFFGPGTRLTVL.

The chain uses TRBV12-3 or TRBV12-4 and TRBJ1-2. The CDR3 extends over 13 amino acids. CDR3 loop: CASSLALAFGYTF.

V and J are TRBV6-6 and TRBJ1-5. CDR1 is MNHNY, CDR2 SVGAGI, per germline (reference sequence). The CDR3 length is 11 residues. CDR3 region: CASSKNQPQHF.

CDR3 amino acids: CAGSDRGRNQPQHF. The gene calls are TRBV19 and TRBJ1-5; absent DNA, TCRdb's TRBD1 call cannot be checked. Germline CDR1 LNHDA, CDR2 SQIVND (reference sequence). The CDR3 extends over 14 amino acids. The whole variable domain, remainder taken from reference TRBV19 and TRBJ1-5, is DGGITQSPKYLFRKEGQNVTLSCEQNLNHDAMYWYRQDPGQGLRLIYYSQIVNDFQKGDIAEGYSVSREKKESFPLTVTSAQKNPTAFYLCAGSDRGRNQPQHFGDGTRLSIL.